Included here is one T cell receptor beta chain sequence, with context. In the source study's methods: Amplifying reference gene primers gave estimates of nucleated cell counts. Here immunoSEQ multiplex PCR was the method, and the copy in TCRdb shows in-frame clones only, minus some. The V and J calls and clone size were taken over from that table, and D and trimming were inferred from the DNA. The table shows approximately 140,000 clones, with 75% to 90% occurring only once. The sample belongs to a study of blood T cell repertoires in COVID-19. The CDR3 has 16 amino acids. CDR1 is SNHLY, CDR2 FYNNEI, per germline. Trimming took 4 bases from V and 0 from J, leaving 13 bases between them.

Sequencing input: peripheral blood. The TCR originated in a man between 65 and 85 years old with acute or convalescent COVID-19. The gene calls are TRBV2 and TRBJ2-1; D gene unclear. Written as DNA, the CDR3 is TGTGCCAGCAGTGCCTATCCCAACCGCTCCTACAATGAGCAGTTCTTC. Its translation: CASSAYPNRSYNEQFF.